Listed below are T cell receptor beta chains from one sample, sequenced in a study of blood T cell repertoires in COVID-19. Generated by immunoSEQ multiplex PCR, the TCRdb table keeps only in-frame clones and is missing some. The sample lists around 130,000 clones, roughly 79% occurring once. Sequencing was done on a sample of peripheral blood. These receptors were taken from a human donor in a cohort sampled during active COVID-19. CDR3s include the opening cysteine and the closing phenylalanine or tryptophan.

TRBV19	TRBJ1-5	CASSWLVNGGGDQPQHF
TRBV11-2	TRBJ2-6	CASSLALTGPRSGANVLTF
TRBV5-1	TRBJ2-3	CASSLNTGQYTDTQYF
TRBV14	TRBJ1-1	CASSPPTGWVTEAFF
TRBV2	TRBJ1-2	CASSAFQGADGYTF
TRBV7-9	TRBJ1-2	CASSSQGADYGYTF
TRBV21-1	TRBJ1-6	CARARGSLNSPLHF
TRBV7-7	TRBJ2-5	CASSMGLAGGETQYF
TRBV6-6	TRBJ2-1	CASSSYRREPYNEQFF
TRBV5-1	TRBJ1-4	CASSSESGNEKLFF
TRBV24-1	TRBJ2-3	CATGSGLTDTQYF
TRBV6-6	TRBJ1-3	CASSLAPGNTIYF
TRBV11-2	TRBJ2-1	CASSPRLAGGPNEQFF
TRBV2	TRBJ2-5	CASRGGGETQYF
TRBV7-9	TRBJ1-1	CASSLMNPDSEAFF
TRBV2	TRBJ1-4	CARGSGTGLNEKLFF
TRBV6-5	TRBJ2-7	CASTPPGIDEQYF
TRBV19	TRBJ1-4	CASSTQSTRNNEKLFF
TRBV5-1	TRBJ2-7	CASSTEAGVTYEQYF
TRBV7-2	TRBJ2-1	CASSFFLGQYNEQFF
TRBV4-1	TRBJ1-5	CASSPSGGQGSRGNQPQHF
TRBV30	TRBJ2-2	CAWKPPGADTGELFF
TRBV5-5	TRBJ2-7	CASSLEQGSYEQYF
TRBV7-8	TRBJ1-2	CASSIAGNYGYTF
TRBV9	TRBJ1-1	CASSEGQANTEAFF
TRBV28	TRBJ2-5	CASSRGPNDGTQYF
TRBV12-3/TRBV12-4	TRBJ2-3	CASSLTGAGTQYF